This paragraph covers one T cell receptor beta chain sequence. The sample is drawn from a study of T cell responses to AZD1222 COVID-19 vaccine. Here immunoSEQ multiplex PCR was the method, and the copy in TCRdb shows in-frame clones only, minus some. This sample has around 140,000 clones, with 80% to 90% found just once. The CDR3 is 16 residues long. The V gene's germline CDR1 is KGHSH and CDR2 LQKENI. J was trimmed by 4 bases and V by 0 bases; bases with no gene match: 6. The material was peripheral blood, obtained on day 0 of AZD1222 vaccination. The chain is built from TRBV18 and TRBJ2-1; 7 bases match TRBD1. This sequence originates from an adult in good health. CDR3 nucleotides: TGTGCCAGCTCACCACCCACCGGGACAGCTTACAATGAGCAGTTCTTC. This sequence encodes CASSPPTGTAYNEQFF.